The table lists the clone carrying this T cell receptor beta chain with a count of one. Its antigen is unidentified. Excluded were patients having autoimmune disease history or systemic immunosuppression. This specimen belongs to a study of OX40 agonist ivuxolimab in advanced cancers. Whole-study context: The study gave patients intravenous ivuxolimab at 0.01 to 10 mg/kg every 2 weeks. Overall study results and limits: The CD4+ and CD8+ T cells in the blood had expanded clonally by week 6 at 0.1 to 3.0 mg/kg.

Using immunoSEQ multiplex PCR, the repertoire was profiled, and TCRdb retains in-frame clones only, with some absent. In the table there are roughly 15,000 clones, around nine tenths of which are singletons. The TCR comes from an adult with an advanced solid tumor such as melanoma, head and neck, liver or kidney cancer. Sequencing was performed on CD4+ or CD8+ T cells sorted from blood, taken in a trial of the OX40 agonist ivuxolimab.

The CDR3 sequence: CASSYDRGSGYGYTF. Written as DNA, the CDR3 is TGTGCCAGCAGTTACGACAGGGGGAGCGGGTATGGCTACACCTTC. The J gene is TRBJ1-2, the V gene TRBV6-5; TRBD1 aligns across 9 bases. The CDR3 is made up of 15 amino acids. Germline-derived CDR1 and CDR2 are MNHEY and SVGAGI. V gave up 2 bases and J gave up 5 bases; unmatched junction bases: 6.